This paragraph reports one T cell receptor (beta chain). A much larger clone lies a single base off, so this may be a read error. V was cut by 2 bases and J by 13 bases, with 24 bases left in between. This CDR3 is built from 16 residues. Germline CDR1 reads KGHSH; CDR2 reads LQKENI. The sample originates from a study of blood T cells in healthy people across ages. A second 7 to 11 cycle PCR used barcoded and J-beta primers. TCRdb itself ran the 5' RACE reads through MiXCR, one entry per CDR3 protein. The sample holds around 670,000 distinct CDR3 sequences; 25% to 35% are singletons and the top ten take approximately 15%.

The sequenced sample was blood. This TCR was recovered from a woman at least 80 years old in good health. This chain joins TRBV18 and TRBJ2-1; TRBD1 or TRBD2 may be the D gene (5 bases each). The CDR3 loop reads CASSPAGAGVGETQFF. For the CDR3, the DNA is TGTGCCAGCTCACCAGCAGGCGCCGGTGTAGGGGAGACCCAGTTCTTC.